Each of the 21 T cell receptor beta chains below was sequenced from the same sample in a study of memory CD8 T cells in hepatitis C reinfection. Sample time point: pre-reinfection, 55 to 20 weeks before reinfection detection. The sorted cells went straight to TCR sequencing with no prior in vitro expansion. Clones were sequenced by immunoSEQ multiplex PCR, and TCRdb holds only the in-frame ones, with some missing. The sample yields 40,000 to 60,000 clones, roughly 89% seen once. The specimen was naive CD8+ T cells sorted from blood. These receptors all stem from a young man with hepatitis C virus infection.

V gene TRBV6-5 combines with J gene TRBJ2-2; possible D gene TRBD1, 6 bases. Germline V CDR1 and CDR2: MNHEY, SVGAGI. This CDR3 region has 12 residues. The V end was cut by 5 bases, the J end by 7 bases, with 8 bases between. CDR3: CASSNRVGELFF. The CDR3 region has the DNA TGTGCCAGCAGTAACAGGGTCGGGGAGCTGTTTTTT.

The chain uses TRBV5-1 and TRBJ1-1; D not certain. The germline V gene has CDR1 SGHRS and CDR2 YFSETQ. The CDR3 consists of 16 residues. The V end lost 4 bases, the J end lost 0 bases, and 16 bases lay between the germline ends. The CDR3 loop reads CASSHRFDTMNTEAFF. The DNA for the CDR3 is TGCGCCAGCAGCCATCGTTTTGACACAATGAACACTGAAGCTTTCTTT.

With regard to this clone: An end of the junction differs from the germline gene, which may be a read error. The J gene is TRBJ2-1, the V gene TRBV7-7; possibly TRBD1 or TRBD2 for D (5 bases each). This CDR3 comprises 14 residues. The V gene's germline CDR1 is SSHAT and CDR2 FNYEAQ (reference sequence). The CDR3 DNA follows: TGTGCTAGCAGCTTAGAGGGGCTAAACAATGAGCAGTTCTTC. This gives the protein CASSLEGLNNEQFF.

This clone appeared a single time. DNA of the CDR3: TGTGCCAGTAGCAGTACTAACAATGAGCAGTTCTTC. Translated: CASSSTNNEQFF. The chain combines TRBV19 with TRBJ2-1; no firm D call. This CDR3 region has 12 residues. V was trimmed by 6 bases and J by 5 bases, leaving 8 bases between them. The germline V gene has CDR1 LNHDA and CDR2 SQIVND (reference sequence).

The chain couples TRBV6-5 to TRBJ2-1; 10 nucleotides line up with TRBD2. The CDR3 totals 15 residues. J lost 5 bases, V lost 5 bases, and 6 bases had no gene match. CDR1 is MNHEY, CDR2 SVGAGI, per germline. The chain's CDR3 is CASSPLAGGHNEQFF. CDR3 nucleotide sequence: TGTGCCAGCAGTCCCTTAGCGGGGGGCCACAATGAGCAGTTCTTC.

A single count supports this clone. The rearrangement uses TRBV7-2 and TRBJ2-7; 9 bases line up with TRBD2. The J call may be wrong; the DNA end is better matched by TRBJ2-5. CDR3 size: 15 residues. Germline CDR1 is SGHTA and CDR2 is FQGNSA. The CDR3 is CASSLGGGAGWTQYF. The CDR3 bases are TGTGCCAGCAGCTTGGGCGGGGGGGCCGGTTGGACCCAGTACTTC.

This sequence joins TRBV30 and TRBJ2-1; 7 bases map to TRBD2. The CDR3 is 14 amino acids. Per germline, CDR1 GTSNPN and CDR2 SVGIG (reference sequence). V lost 6 bases and J lost 1; bases outside the gene matches: 6. CDR3 in amino acids: CACIGLESYNEQFF. CDR3 sequence (DNA): TGTGCCTGTATAGGACTAGAGTCCTACAATGAGCAGTTCTTC.

The chain carries TRBV7-2 and TRBJ2-5; TRBD2 aligns across 12 bases. Trimming removed 6 bases from V and 5 bases from J; junction bases left unmatched: 7. Germline assignment: CDR1 SGHTA and CDR2 FQGNSA. This CDR3 spans 15 amino acids. The CDR3 region has the DNA TGTGCCAGCAGTCATGGACTAGCGGGATGGGAGACCCAGTACTTC. This encodes CASSHGLAGWETQYF.

The V call is TRBV19, the J call TRBJ1-1; 8 positions agree with TRBD1. With 5 bases clipped from V and 4 bases from J, the junction kept 6 bases outside the gene matches. Germline V CDR1 and CDR2: LNHDA, SQIVND (reference sequence). The CDR3 consists of 14 residues. CDR3 sequence reads: CASSPMTGATEAFF. CDR3 nucleotides: TGTGCCAGTAGTCCAATGACAGGGGCCACTGAAGCTTTCTTT.

The gene calls are TRBV13 and TRBJ1-1; D may be TRBD1 (5 bases). Trimming took off 7 bases at V and 4 bases at J, with 10 bases between the two ends. Germline V CDR1 and CDR2: PRHDT, FYEKMQ (reference sequence). CDR3 size: 12 residues. The CDR3: CASTSRGTEAFF. The CDR3 DNA reads as TGTGCCAGCACCTCAAGGGGCACTGAAGCTTTCTTT.

This chain joins TRBV19 and TRBJ2-7, with a possible D match to TRBD1 (5 bases). V lost 6 bases, J lost 2 bases, and 17 bases lay in between. Germline lookup yields CDR1 LNHDA and CDR2 SQIVND (reference sequence). The CDR3 has 15 amino acids. CDR3 sequence: CASRGQGASPYEQYF. The DNA for the CDR3 is TGTGCCAGTAGAGGGCAGGGCGCCAGCCCCTACGAGCAGTACTTC.

The V call is TRBV2, the J call TRBJ2-7; TRBD2 aligns across 11 bases. Germline assignment: CDR1 SNHLY and CDR2 FYNNEI. V was pared by 6 bases and J by 6 bases, with 10 bases of the junction left unmatched. This CDR3 is 15 amino acids long. CDR3 DNA sequence: TGTGCCAGCAGAAGTACTAGCGGGAGTATGTCCGAGCAGTACTTC. It is translated as CASRSTSGSMSEQYF.

This clone was seen a single time. The V call is TRBV19, the J call TRBJ1-5; tentative D call: TRBD1 (6 bases). Germline loops: CDR1 LNHDA, CDR2 SQIVND (reference sequence). The V gene lost 3 bases and the J gene lost 3 bases, with 12 bases spanning the gap. The CDR3 loop spans 15 amino acids. The DNA of the CDR3 is TGTGCCAGTAGTATCTATCAGGGGACCAATCAGCCCCAGCATTTT. Translating gives CASSIYQGTNQPQHF.

This chain uses TRBV29-1 with TRBJ1-1; D unresolved. V gave up 3 bases and J gave up 5 bases, with 10 bases separating them. This CDR3 has 12 amino acids. The V gene's germline CDR1 is SQVTM and CDR2 ANQGSEA. The CDR3 here is CSVDATGTEAFF. CDR3 in DNA: TGCAGCGTTGACGCCACGGGAACTGAAGCTTTCTTT.

Written as DNA, the CDR3 is TGTGCCAGCAGCCCCTTGGGGAGGGCAGGTGAGCAGTTCTTC. Translating gives CASSPLGRAGEQFF. The chain is built from TRBV7-7 and TRBJ2-1; TRBD2 aligns across 7 bases. Germline CDR1 and CDR2: SSHAT and FNYEAQ (reference sequence). The CDR3 contains 14 residues. J lost 9 bases, V lost 5 bases, and 10 bases had no gene match.

The gene calls are TRBV19 and TRBJ1-5; D may be TRBD1 (6 bases). CDR1 LNHDA and CDR2 SQIVND come from the germline V gene (reference sequence). This CDR3 is 17 amino acids long. V was cut by 0 bases and J by 6 bases, with 18 bases left in between. CDR3 nucleotide sequence: TGTGCCAGTAGTATAGATCAGTCGGACAGCCCCGGTCAGCCCCAGCATTTT. Translated, it gives CASSIDQSDSPGQPQHF.

This chain uses TRBV28 with TRBJ2-7; D unresolved. This CDR3 comprises 13 residues. V was pared by 4 bases and J by 0 bases, with 7 bases between. CDR1 and CDR2 from the germline V gene are MDHEN and SYDVKM. CDR3 sequence (DNA): TGTGCCAGCAGTTCGCGGAGCTCCTACGAGCAGTACTTC. Protein product: CASSSRSSYEQYF.

CDR3 in amino acids: CASSLSGGHFTDTQYF. In DNA, the CDR3 is TGTGCCAGCAGTCTCAGCGGGGGGCACTTCACAGATACGCAGTATTTT. V usage is TRBV27 and J usage is TRBJ2-3; TRBD2 matches at 9 bases. Trimming took 5 bases from V and 2 from J; bases not matched to a gene: 8. Germline-derived CDR1 and CDR2 are MNHEY and SMNVEV (reference sequence). The CDR3 is 16 amino acids.

The rearrangement joins TRBV5-1 to TRBJ2-1; a weak D match, TRBD1 (5 bases). CDR3 length: 16 residues. Germline V CDR1 and CDR2: SGHRS, YFSETQ. V lost 0 bases and J 6 bases, leaving 16 bases between the germline ends. CDR3 bases: TGCGCCAGCAGCTTGGCCTTTCAGGGTAGTTTCAATGAGCAGTTCTTC. Encoded protein: CASSLAFQGSFNEQFF.

The chain joins TRBV6-1 to TRBJ2-7; 13 nucleotides agree with TRBD2. CDR3 length equals 14 residues. Germline V gene sequence: CDR1 MNHNS, CDR2 SASEGT. After removal of 5 bases from V and 4 bases from J, the junction contained 2 bases not matched to a gene. The CDR3 loop is CASSWTSGSYEQYF. CDR3 coding DNA: TGTGCCAGCAGTTGGACTAGCGGGAGTTACGAGCAGTACTTC.

The V and J genes are TRBV5-1 and TRBJ2-7; 9 bases are a match to TRBD2. The V and J ends lost 0 bases and 3 bases, in that order; junction bases with no gene match: 7. This CDR3 region has 16 residues. Germline CDR1 reads SGHRS; CDR2 reads YFSETQ. In DNA form, the CDR3 reads TGCGCCAGCAGCTTGGCCTTGGGGACTAGCAGCTACGAGCAGTACTTC. This translates into CASSLALGTSSYEQYF.